The text below deals with one T cell receptor (beta chain). This receptor's antigen is unknown. No much larger clone is present one base from it, and per-base qualities are unavailable. The protocol used for the library was the immunoSEQ multiplex PCR assay. For the multiplex PCR, a mixture combining 60 forward primers for TCR Vbeta segments and 13 reverse primers for TCR Jbeta segments was used. The CDR3 region of rearranged TCR beta genes was amplified from genomic DNA with a multiplex PCR assay. Amplified TCR beta libraries were sequenced as 87-base-pair reads on the Illumina HiSeq System. The original methods were these. In a later analysis, roughly 80 million unique TCR beta chains were counted across the 500 to 850 repertoires, and roughly 10 million of these chains were shared by at least two donors. Raw reads were error-corrected and collapsed into unique sequences by a nearest-neighbor algorithm in which closely related sequences were merged to remove PCR and sequencing errors. CDR3 sequences were aligned to IMGT reference sequences to assign V, D and J gene segments. For a sequence to be retained, a match of at least six nucleotides to both a V gene segment and a J gene segment was required. A rearrangement was called productive if the CDR3 had no stop codons and remained in frame with V and J, and every other rearrangement was called non-productive. CDR3 was defined according to IMGT convention as the region running from the second conserved V-encoded cysteine to the conserved J-encoded phenylalanine. In an earlier analysis of approximately 500 of the donors, sequences lacking an unambiguous match to a single V gene segment were excluded. An earlier analysis of about 590 of the donors classified V segments as functional when productive rearrangements were above 56.7% and as segregating when the standard deviation between donors was above 5%. A statistical classification framework was built to diagnose cytomegalovirus status from the catalog of TCR beta chain sequences. In a later analysis, TCR nucleotide sequences were compared against IMGT/GENE-DB human TR gene sequences so that V and J genes could be assigned. Using the TCRdist pipeline, a later analysis assigned CDR3 sequences along with most-parsimonious VDJ recombination scenarios. In a later analysis, each TCR beta chain was defined by its CDR3 amino acid sequence together with its V-gene family, and reads lacking a unique V-gene family were excluded. In a later analysis, 550 to 650 highly shared, low-generation-probability nucleotide sequences were removed to address suspected cross-contamination and a sequencing artifact. For each public chain, a later analysis derived a clonal expansion index from normalized ranks of inferred template counts within each repertoire. Generation probabilities in a later analysis came from a VDJ recombination model fitted to out-of-frame rearrangements, and those results were checked against IGoR. In a later analysis, hypergeometric tests were used to score TCR-TCR, TCR-HLA and TCR-CMV co-occurrence, with a repertoire-size bias correction applied to TCR pairs. To estimate false discovery rates, a later analysis permuted the HLA or CMV assignments 20 times. A later analysis grouped co-occurring TCRs with DBSCAN, adding TCRdist sequence similarity when clustering within HLA-allele-positive subsets. For co-occurrence clustering, repertoires with fewer than 30,000 or more than 120,000 public chains were excluded, along with four or five repertoires with anomalous nucleotide sharing. Entries here come from immuneACCESS through TCRdb and include only in-frame sequences with V and J called. Some clones fail to appear in such tables; in the studies checked, an unresolved V gene covers under half of the shortfall, and the cause of the remainder is unknown. D and trimming were read from the DNA, whereas the V and J calls and clone size are those reported in that table. Counted in this sample were about 190,000 clones; 87% of them appeared once. The ten largest clones take up 1% to 1.4% of the sample.

The sample comes from a study of cytomegalovirus exposure and HLA in healthy donors (TCRdb year 2017). As for the study more broadly: An earlier analysis of approximately 640 of the donors reported 250 to 350 Gb of sequence data and roughly 110 million unique TCR beta sequences from 150 million to 200 million T cells. An early release that covered several hundred HLA-typed donors contained about 290 gigabases of sequencing data and around 85 million unique TCR sequences. The genetic ancestry cluster associated with self-reported Caucasian donors included 70% to 85% of the roughly 360 genotyped donors. The study aimed to test whether cataloging public T cell receptors could reveal signatures of past pathogen exposure. The study profiled the T cell repertoires of hundreds of subjects by immunosequencing and related them to cytomegalovirus serostatus. Along with the approximately 620-subject first cohort, a separate validation cohort of over 90 different subjects was used. To predict cytomegalovirus infection status, the study brought together high-throughput TCR immunosequencing, statistical association of individual TCRs with disease status, and machine learning. A later analysis re-examined previously published TCR beta repertoires from roughly 650 donors and added high-resolution HLA genotyping to investigate patterns of TCR occurrence. The later analysis used no new phenotypic data to find candidate immune exposures, relying instead on TCR beta sequences and their occurrence across donors. In an earlier analysis of 550 to 700 of the donors, high-throughput TCR beta sequencing was used to judge whether each TCR beta V gene segment behaved as functional or pseudogenic. Donor age, sex, ethnicity and CMV serostatus were compiled together with the repertoire data. A later genetic analysis used genome-wide SNP genotypes for about 65% of the 666 donors, treating that subset as a discovery cohort. All discovery cohort repertoires had been generated using a single sequencing platform. Class I and class II HLA loci were covered by the typing at four-digit resolution. The number of donors typed differed by locus, with roughly 629-640 for A, B, C, DRB1 and DQB1, more than 500 for DQA1, 600 to 610 for DPA1, and under 490 for DPB1. About five DR-DQ haplotypes were treated as single units for association and clustering because of strong linkage in the cohort. Among 300 to 500 genotyped donors of the cohort, an average of approximately 220,000 unique TCR beta nucleotide sequences was sequenced per donor, of which roughly 17% were non-productive.

What the research found in general, with its limitations: Specific HLA alleles were associated with around 18,000 TCR beta sequences at a false discovery rate of 0.05 in a later analysis. In vitro tests confirmed that a few of the cytomegalovirus-associated TCR beta chains recognize cytomegalovirus antigens. In a later analysis, several top co-occurrence clusters were reported to appear linked to parvovirus B19, influenza, CMV and Epstein-Barr virus. Only TCR beta chains were sequenced in this cohort, and the absence of alpha or paired-chain data limited detectable features. Fewer than 20 rarely observed V segments, including chromosome 9 orphons, were excluded from the earlier analysis of almost 600 of the donors because counts were too low. In a later analysis, most CMV-associated TCR beta chains were found to appear HLA-restricted, with HLA associations seemingly driven largely by CMV exposure. In a later analysis, HLA-associated TCR beta chains showed more clonal expansion and lower generation probabilities than non-associated chains that were equally common. In an earlier analysis of about 540 of the donors, most TCR beta V segments were observed in productive rearrangements about 90% or about 30% of the time, broadly matching IMGT annotations. CMV serostatus was the only immune exposure information available for the cohort. Across donors, most TCR sequences were observed very rarely, whereas some public TCRs were present in many individuals. Linkage disequilibrium might explain the correlated functional status among segregating V segments, but an unknown experimental factor could not be excluded. According to a later genetic analysis, donors in an Asian-associated ancestry cluster had fewer N-insertions in productive TCRs than the approximately 670-donor mean. Some IMGT-functional V segments, including TRBV6-2 and TRBV6-3, could not be told apart with the 87-base-pair reads, so those segments were excluded. HLA typing was unavailable for some donors at each locus, so association tests used only the typed subset. A further reported finding was that TCR beta sequences accurately predicted the HLA-A and HLA-B alleles for most subjects in the first cohort. According to the authors, the approach could potentially be generalized to other disease states and immunological phenotypes. The study listed 150 to 200 TCR beta chains as associated with cytomegalovirus. Sequencing depth was assumed to be roughly uniform across donors in the presence/absence analyses, though that assumption may not hold. A later analysis found that TCR association rates varied across HLA loci, with DRB1 alleles showing the most associated TCRs and HLA-C alleles the fewest. A group of highly shared sequence variants was considered likely to be a technical artifact of the sequencing pipeline. In both the original and validation cohorts, the classifier was reported to diagnose cytomegalovirus status with high specificity and sensitivity. In a later genetic analysis, a missense DCLRE1C variant was associated with V-gene and J-gene trimming of TCR beta chains, and the association was replicated in an independent cohort. Assigning TCR associations to individual alleles was difficult when HLA alleles, especially DR and DQ, strongly co-occurred.

In total, roughly 670 healthy bone marrow donors made up the cohort. At the time of sampling, all cohort members were nominally healthy, though unrecorded immune exposures were likely present. The donor tested CMV seronegative and was one of the 352 seronegative cohort members. A peripheral blood sample was collected from each donor, and TCR beta sequencing was performed on peripheral blood mononuclear cells. The Qiagen DNeasy Blood Extraction Kit was used to extract genomic DNA from the blood cell samples. Taken from the germline V gene (reference sequence), the CDR1 and CDR2 loops are SEHNR and FQNEAQ. The CDR3 covers 14 residues, taking in both the cysteine and the phenylalanine. This entry keeps only the CDR3 DNA: 42 bases, framed from base 1. V loses 11 bases of germline sequence and J loses 5 bases, and the interval between the two ends is 20 bases.

The rearranged chain carries TRBV7-9 and TRBJ2-3, and possibly TRBD1, on 6 matching bases. Sequenced: PBMCs. The receptor's source is a boy younger than 10 in good health and CMV-seronegative. The CDR3: CACKTGSPIDTQYF. The nucleotide sequence is TGTGCCTGTAAAACAGGGTCCCCAATAGATACGCAGTATTTT.